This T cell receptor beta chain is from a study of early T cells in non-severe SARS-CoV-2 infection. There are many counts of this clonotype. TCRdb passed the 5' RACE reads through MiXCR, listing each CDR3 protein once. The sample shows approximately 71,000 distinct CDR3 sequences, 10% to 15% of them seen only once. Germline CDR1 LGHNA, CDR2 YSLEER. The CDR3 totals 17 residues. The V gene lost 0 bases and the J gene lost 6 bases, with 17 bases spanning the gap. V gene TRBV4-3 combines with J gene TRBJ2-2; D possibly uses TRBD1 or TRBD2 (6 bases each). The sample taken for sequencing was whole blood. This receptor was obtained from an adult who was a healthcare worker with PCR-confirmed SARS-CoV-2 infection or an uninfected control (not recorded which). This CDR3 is CASSQDRVRGLSGELFF. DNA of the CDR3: TGCGCCAGCAGCCAAGACCGGGTCCGGGGGCTCTCCGGGGAGCTGTTTTTT.